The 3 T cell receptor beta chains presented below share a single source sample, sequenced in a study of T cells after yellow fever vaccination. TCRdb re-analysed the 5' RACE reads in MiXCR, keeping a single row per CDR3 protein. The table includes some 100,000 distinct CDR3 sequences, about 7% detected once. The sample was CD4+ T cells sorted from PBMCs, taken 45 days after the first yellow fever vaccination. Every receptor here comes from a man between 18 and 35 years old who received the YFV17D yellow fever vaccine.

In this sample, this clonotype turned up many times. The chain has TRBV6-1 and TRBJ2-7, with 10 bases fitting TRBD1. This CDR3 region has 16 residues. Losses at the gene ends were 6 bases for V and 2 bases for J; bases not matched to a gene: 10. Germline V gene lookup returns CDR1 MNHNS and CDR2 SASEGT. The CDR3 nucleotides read TGTGCCAGCAGCAGACTGCCGGGACAGGGGCCCTACGAGCAGTACGTC. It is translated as CASSRLPGQGPYEQYV.

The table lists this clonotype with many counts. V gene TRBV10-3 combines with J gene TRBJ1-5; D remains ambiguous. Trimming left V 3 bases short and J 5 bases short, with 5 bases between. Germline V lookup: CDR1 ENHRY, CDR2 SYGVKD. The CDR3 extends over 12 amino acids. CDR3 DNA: TGTGCCATCAGTGACACTTATCAGCCCCAGCATTTT. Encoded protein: CAISDTYQPQHF.

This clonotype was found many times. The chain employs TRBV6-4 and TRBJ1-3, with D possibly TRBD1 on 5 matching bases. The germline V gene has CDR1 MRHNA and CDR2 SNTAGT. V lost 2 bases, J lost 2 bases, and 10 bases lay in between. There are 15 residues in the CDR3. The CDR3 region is CASSDGRDAGNTIYF. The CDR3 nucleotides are TGTGCCAGCAGTGACGGCAGGGACGCTGGAAACACCATATATTTT.